This TCR beta chain was identified during a study of blood T cell repertoires in COVID-19. Background on the study: T cells, B-cell-depleted T cells, or PBMCs provided the cDNA or gDNA that served as material.

The cohort comprised adults aged roughly 18 to 95 years residing in 20 to 25 US areas. Self-reported history from a screening survey and questionnaire set each donor's cohort. Trimming shortened V by 3 bases and J by 4 bases, and 10 bases separated the two germline ends. The length of the CDR3 is 15 residues. Germline-derived CDR1 and CDR2 are SGHNT and YENEEA. On this clone itself: Other DNA sequences from this sample encode an identical CDR3 as well.

Original data processing: Estimation of nucleated cell counts relied on the amplification of reference gene primers. The assay was immunoSEQ multiplex PCR, and TCRdb's table has in-frame clones only and misses some. The DNA was the basis for D and trimming; V, J and clone size are from that table. Of over 130,000 clones in the sample, more than 80% were seen once. This sequence was found in a woman aged 18-29 years who had been exposed to COVID-19. Sequencing was done on a sample of PBMCs or T cells enriched from blood (not recorded which). This chain connects TRBV11-3 to TRBJ2-6, with D possibly being TRBD1 (6 bases). This CDR3 is CASSLGASGANVLTF. CDR3 bases: TGTGCCAGCAGCTTGGGGGCTTCAGGGGCCAACGTCCTGACTTTC. The complete variable domain, with remaining parts taken from reference TRBV11-3 and TRBJ2-6, reads EAGVVQSPRYKIIEKKQPVAFWCNPISGHNTLYWYLQNLGQGPELLIRYENEEAVDDSQLPKDRFSAERLKGVDSTLKIQPAELGDSAVYLCASSLGASGANVLTFGAGSRLTVL.